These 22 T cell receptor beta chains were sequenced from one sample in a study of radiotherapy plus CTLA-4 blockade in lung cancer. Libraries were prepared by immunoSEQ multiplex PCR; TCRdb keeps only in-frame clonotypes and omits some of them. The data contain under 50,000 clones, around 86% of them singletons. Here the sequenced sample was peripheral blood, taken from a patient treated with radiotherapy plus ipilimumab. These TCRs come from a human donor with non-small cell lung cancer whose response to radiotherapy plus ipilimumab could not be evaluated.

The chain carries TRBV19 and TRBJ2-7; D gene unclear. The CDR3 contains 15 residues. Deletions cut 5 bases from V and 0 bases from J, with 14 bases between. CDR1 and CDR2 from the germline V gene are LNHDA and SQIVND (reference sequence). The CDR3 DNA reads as TGTGCCAGTAGTCCGGCAGCCGCTAGCTCCTACGAGCAGTACTTC. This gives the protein CASSPAAASSYEQYF.

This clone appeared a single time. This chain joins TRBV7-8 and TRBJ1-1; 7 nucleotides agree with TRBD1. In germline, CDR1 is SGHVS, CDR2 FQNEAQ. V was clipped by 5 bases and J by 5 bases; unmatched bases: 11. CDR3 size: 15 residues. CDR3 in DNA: TGTGCCAGCAGCATAACCCTGGCAGGGGGGACTGAAGCTTTCTTT. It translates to CASSITLAGGTEAFF.

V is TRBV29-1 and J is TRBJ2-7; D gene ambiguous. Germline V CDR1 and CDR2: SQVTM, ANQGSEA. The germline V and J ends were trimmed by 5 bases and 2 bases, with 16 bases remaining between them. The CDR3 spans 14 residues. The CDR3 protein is CSVKGIDLAYEQYF. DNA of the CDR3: TGCAGCGTTAAAGGGATCGACCTAGCCTACGAGCAGTACTTC.

The CDR3 bases are TGTGCCAGCAGCCCGCCGGGCCGGGGGAGGGGAGAGACCCAGTACTTC. This encodes CASSPPGRGRGETQYF. The chain couples TRBV7-2 to TRBJ2-5; 7 bases agree with TRBD2. The CDR3 length is 16 residues. CDR1 and CDR2 from the germline V gene are SGHTA and FQGNSA. The junction had 13 bases not matched to a gene; V was cut back by 5 bases and J by 4 bases. The whole variable domain, remainder taken from reference TRBV7-2 and TRBJ2-5, is GAGVSQSPSNKVTEKGKDVELRCDPISGHTALYWYRQSLGQGLEFLIYFQGNSAPDKSGLPSDRFSAERTGGSVSTLTIQRTQQEDSAVYLCASSPPGRGRGETQYFGPGTRLLVL.

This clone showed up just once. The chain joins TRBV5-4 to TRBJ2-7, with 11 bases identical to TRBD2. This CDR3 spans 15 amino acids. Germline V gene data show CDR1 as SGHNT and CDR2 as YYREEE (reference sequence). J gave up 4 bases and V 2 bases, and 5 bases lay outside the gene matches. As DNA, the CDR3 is TGTGCCAGCAGCTTAACTAGCGGGAGATCATACGAGCAGTACTTC. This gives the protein CASSLTSGRSYEQYF.

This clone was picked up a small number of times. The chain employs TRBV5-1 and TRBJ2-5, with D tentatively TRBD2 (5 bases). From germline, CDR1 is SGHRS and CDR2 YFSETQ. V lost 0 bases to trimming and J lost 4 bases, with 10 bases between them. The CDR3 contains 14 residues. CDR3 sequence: CASSLGRGGETQYF. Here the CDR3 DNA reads TGCGCCAGCAGCTTGGGGCGAGGAGGAGAGACCCAGTACTTC.

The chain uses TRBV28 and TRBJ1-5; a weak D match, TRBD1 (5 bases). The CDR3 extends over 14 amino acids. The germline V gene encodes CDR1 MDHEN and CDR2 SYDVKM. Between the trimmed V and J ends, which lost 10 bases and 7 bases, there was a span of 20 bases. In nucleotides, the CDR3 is TGTGCCACCCTCCGCGATGGGGCAGGGCAGCCCCAGCATTTT. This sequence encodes CATLRDGAGQPQHF.

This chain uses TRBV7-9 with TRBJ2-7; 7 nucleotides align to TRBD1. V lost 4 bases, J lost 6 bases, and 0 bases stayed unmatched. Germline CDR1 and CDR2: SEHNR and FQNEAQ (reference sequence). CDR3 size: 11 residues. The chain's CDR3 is CASSSGGEQYF. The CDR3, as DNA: TGTGCCAGCAGCTCAGGGGGCGAGCAGTACTTC.

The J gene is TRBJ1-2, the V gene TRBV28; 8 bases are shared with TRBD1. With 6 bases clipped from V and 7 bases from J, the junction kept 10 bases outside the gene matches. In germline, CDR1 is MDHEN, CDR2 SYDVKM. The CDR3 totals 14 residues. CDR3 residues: CASRTSGGAGGYTF. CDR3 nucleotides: TGTGCCAGCAGAACTTCAGGGGGCGCCGGTGGCTACACCTTC.

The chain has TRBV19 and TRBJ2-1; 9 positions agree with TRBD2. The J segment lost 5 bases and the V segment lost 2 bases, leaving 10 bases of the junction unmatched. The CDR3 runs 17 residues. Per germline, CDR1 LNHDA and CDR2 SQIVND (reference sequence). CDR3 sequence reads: CASSIQMASGIDNEQFF. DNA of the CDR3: TGTGCCAGTAGTATACAAATGGCTAGCGGGATCGACAATGAGCAGTTCTTC.

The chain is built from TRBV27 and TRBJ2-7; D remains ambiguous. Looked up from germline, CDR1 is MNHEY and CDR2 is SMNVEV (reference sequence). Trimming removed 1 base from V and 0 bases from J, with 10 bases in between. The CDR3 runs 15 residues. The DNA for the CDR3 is TGTGCCAGCAGTTTATTCGGTAGCTTCTCCTACGAGCAGTACTTC. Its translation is CASSLFGSFSYEQYF.

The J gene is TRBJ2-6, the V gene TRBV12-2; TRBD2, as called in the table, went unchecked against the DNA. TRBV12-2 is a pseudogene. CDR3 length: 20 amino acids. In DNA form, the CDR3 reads TGTGCAAGTCGCTTAGGACTACTAGCGGGAGTATATGCTGGGGCCAACGTCCTGACTTTC. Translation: CASRLGLLAGVYAGANVLTF.

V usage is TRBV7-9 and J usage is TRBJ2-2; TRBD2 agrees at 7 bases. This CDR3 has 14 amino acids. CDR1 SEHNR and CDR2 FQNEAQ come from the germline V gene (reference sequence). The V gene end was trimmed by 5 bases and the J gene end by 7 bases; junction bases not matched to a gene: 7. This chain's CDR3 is CASSPVAGVGELFF. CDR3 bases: TGTGCCAGCAGCCCCGTGGCGGGAGTCGGGGAGCTGTTTTTT.

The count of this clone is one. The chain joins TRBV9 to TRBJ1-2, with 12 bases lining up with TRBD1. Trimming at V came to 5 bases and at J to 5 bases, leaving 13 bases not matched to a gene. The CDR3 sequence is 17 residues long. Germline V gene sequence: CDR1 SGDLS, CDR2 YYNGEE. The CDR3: CASSAGTGGGVSYGYTF. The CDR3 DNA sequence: TGTGCCAGCAGTGCCGGGACAGGGGGCGGGGTTAGTTATGGCTACACCTTC.

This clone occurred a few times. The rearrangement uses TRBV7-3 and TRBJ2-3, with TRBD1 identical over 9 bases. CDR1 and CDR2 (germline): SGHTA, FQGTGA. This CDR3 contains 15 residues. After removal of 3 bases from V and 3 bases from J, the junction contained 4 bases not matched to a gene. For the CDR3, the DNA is TGTGCCAGCAGCTTCGGGACAGGGAGGACAGATACGCAGTATTTT. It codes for CASSFGTGRTDTQYF. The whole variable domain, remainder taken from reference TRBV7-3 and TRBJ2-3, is GAGVSQTPSNKVTEKGKYVELRCDPISGHTALYWYRQSLGQGPEFLIYFQGTGAADDSGLPNDRFFAVRPEGSVSTLKIQRTERGDSAVYLCASSFGTGRTDTQYFGPGTRLTVL.

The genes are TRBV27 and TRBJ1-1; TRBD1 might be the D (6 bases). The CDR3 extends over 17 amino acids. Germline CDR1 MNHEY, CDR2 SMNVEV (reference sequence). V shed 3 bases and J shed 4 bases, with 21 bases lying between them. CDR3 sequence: CASSLGNPQGLSTEAFF. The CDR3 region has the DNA TGTGCCAGCAGTTTGGGAAATCCCCAGGGGCTGAGCACTGAAGCTTTCTTT.

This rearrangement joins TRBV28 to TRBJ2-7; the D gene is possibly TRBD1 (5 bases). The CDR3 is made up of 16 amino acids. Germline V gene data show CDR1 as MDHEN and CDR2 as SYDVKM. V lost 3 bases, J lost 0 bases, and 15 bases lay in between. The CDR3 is CASSFPQATNSYEQYF. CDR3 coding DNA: TGTGCCAGCAGTTTTCCACAGGCTACAAACTCCTACGAGCAGTACTTC.

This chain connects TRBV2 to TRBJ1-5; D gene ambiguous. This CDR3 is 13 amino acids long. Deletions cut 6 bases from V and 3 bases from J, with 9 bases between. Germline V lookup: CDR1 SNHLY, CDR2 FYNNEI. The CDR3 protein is CASRGRSNQPQHF. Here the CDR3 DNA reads TGTGCCAGCAGGGGGAGATCCAATCAGCCCCAGCATTTT.

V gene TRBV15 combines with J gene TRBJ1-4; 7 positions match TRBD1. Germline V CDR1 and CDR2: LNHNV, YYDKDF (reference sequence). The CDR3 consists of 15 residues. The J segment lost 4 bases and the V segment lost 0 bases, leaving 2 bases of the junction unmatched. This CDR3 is CATSRDDRVNEKLFF. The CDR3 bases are TGTGCCACCAGCAGAGATGACAGGGTTAATGAAAAACTGTTTTTT.

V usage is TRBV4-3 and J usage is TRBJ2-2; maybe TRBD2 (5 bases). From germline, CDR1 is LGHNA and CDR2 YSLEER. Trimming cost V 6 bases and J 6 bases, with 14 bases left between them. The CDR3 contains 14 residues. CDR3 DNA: TGCGCCAGCAGGCCGGCCCGGCGGGCCGGGGAGCTGTTTTTT. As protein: CASRPARRAGELFF.

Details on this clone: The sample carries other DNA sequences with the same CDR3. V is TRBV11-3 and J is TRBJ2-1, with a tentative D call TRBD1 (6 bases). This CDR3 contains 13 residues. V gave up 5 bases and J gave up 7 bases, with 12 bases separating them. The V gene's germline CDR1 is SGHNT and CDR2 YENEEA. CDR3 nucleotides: TGTGCCAGCAGCCTAGCCAGGGGTAATGAGCAGTTCTTC. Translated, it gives CASSLARGNEQFF.

The CDR3 DNA follows: TGTGCCAGCAGCGAACTTAGCACAGATACGCAGTATTTT. It encodes CASSELSTDTQYF. The chain has TRBV5-6 and TRBJ2-3; D is ambiguous. In germline, CDR1 is SGHDT, CDR2 YYEEEE. The V and J ends lost 4 bases and 0 bases respectively, with 6 bases between them. There are 13 residues in the CDR3.